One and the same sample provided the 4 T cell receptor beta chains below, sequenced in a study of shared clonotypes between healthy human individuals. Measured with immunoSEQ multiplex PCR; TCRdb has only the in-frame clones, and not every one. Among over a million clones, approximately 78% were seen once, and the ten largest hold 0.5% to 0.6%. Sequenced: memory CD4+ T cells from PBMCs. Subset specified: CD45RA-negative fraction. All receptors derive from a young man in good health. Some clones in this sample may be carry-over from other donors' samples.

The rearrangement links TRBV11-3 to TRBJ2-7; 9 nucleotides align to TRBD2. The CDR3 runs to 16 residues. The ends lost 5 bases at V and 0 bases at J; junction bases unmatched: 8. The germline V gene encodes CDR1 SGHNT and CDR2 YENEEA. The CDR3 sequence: CASSPVAGAGSYEQYF. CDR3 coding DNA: TGTGCCAGCAGCCCGGTAGCGGGAGCGGGCTCCTACGAGCAGTACTTC.

The CDR3 reads CASSQDPQGYSNQPQHF. DNA for the CDR3: TGCGCCAGCAGCCAAGACCCCCAGGGTTATAGCAATCAGCCCCAGCATTTT. The V call is TRBV4-1, the J call TRBJ1-5; D possibly corresponds to TRBD1 (5 bases). CDR3 length: 17 amino acids. The germline V and J ends were trimmed by 0 bases and 0 bases, with 12 bases remaining between them. Per the germline V gene, CDR1 is MGHRA and CDR2 is YSYEKL.

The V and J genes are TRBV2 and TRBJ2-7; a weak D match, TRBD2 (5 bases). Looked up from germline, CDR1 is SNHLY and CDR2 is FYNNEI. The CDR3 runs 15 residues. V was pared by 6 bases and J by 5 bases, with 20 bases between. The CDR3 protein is CASRPRAGGLHEQYF. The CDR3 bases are TGTGCCAGCAGGCCCCGGGCGGGTGGTCTCCACGAGCAGTACTTC.

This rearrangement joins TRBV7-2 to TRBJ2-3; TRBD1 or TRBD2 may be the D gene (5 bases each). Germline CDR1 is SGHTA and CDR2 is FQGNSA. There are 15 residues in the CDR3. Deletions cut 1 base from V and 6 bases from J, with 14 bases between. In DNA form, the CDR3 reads TGTGCCAGCAGCTTAGTTACTAGGGGCTGGGATACGCAGTATTTT. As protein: CASSLVTRGWDTQYF.